Below are 25 T cell receptor beta chains sequenced from a single sample in a study of T cell changes during pregnancy in multiple sclerosis. This table comes from immunoSEQ multiplex PCR, and its TCRdb copy is limited to in-frame clones, with some not included. The data contain fewer than 40,000 clones, roughly nine tenths of them singletons. The material was CD8+ T cells from peripheral blood mononuclear cells, obtained before pregnancy. Receptors were obtained from a female donor with multiple sclerosis, enrolled in a pregnancy study.

This clone was seen only once. This rearrangement joins TRBV6-5 to TRBJ2-7; a possible D gene is TRBD2 (5 bases). Germline V gene sequence: CDR1 MNHEY, CDR2 SVGAGI. This CDR3 spans 14 amino acids. V was pared by 2 bases and J by 3 bases, with 11 bases between. This CDR3 is CASSYGGVGYEQYF. The CDR3 region has the DNA TGTGCCAGCAGTTACGGAGGCGTAGGCTACGAGCAGTACTTC.

The V gene is TRBV19, the J gene TRBJ2-2; D might be TRBD2 (6 bases). CDR3 size: 14 residues. V gave up 10 bases and J gave up 3 bases, with 15 bases separating them. Germline lookup yields CDR1 LNHDA and CDR2 SQIVND (reference sequence). Here the CDR3 reads CATKGIADTGELFF. CDR3 nucleotide sequence: TGTGCCACCAAGGGGATAGCGGACACCGGGGAGCTGTTTTTT.

The J gene is TRBJ1-1, the V gene TRBV7-9, with D unclear. The V and J ends lost 0 bases and 7 bases respectively, with 6 bases between them. CDR3 length equals 12 residues. Looked up from germline, CDR1 is SEHNR and CDR2 is FQNEAQ (reference sequence). CDR3 loop: CASSLAPGEAFF. DNA of the CDR3: TGTGCCAGCAGCTTAGCGCCCGGTGAAGCTTTCTTT.

The rearrangement uses TRBV4-1 and TRBJ2-5, with TRBD2 identical over 8 bases. Germline V gene sequence: CDR1 MGHRA, CDR2 YSYEKL. This CDR3 region has 16 residues. V trimming: 0 bases; J trimming: 2 bases; junction bases outside the gene matches: 5. The CDR3 DNA is TGCGCCAGCAGCCAAGAAGTAGCGGGAAGGCAAGAGACCCAGTACTTC. This gives the protein CASSQEVAGRQETQYF.

V and J are TRBV7-8 and TRBJ2-7; 9 bases are shared with TRBD1. This CDR3 contains 17 residues. Per germline, CDR1 SGHVS and CDR2 FQNEAQ. Trimming at V came to 1 base and at J to 2 bases, leaving 9 bases not matched to a gene. CDR3 protein: CASSLGGTGFRPYEQYF. The DNA for the CDR3 is TGTGCCAGCAGCTTAGGAGGGACAGGGTTCCGACCCTACGAGCAGTACTTC.

The chain employs TRBV11-1 and TRBJ2-7; 10 nucleotides align to TRBD2. Germline CDR1 reads SGHAT; CDR2 reads FQDESV (reference sequence). CDR3 length equals 18 residues. The trim removed 4 bases at V and 5 bases at J, leaving 17 bases unmatched. CDR3: CASSSLFLPGTSVHEQYF. The CDR3, as DNA: TGTGCCAGCAGCTCTCTTTTCCTTCCCGGGACTAGCGTTCACGAGCAGTACTTC.

The V and J genes are TRBV18 and TRBJ1-2, with 8 bases fitting TRBD1. With 6 bases clipped from V and 7 bases from J, the junction kept 10 bases outside the gene matches. The CDR3 runs 14 residues. CDR1 KGHSH and CDR2 LQKENI come from the germline V gene. For the CDR3, the DNA is TGTGCCAGCTCCCTCGCAGGGGGCAGTAGTGGCTACACCTTC. Translating it yields CASSLAGGSSGYTF.

This clone is a singleton in its sample. V is TRBV5-6 and J is TRBJ2-7; D is possibly TRBD2 (5 bases). The ends were cut back, 4 bases at V and 2 bases at J, with 19 bases in the middle. CDR3 length: 16 residues. Germline V gene data show CDR1 as SGHDT and CDR2 as YYEEEE. Here the CDR3 DNA reads TGTGCCAGCAGCGACATAACGCAAATGAGGGCCTACGAGCAGTACTTC. Translation gives CASSDITQMRAYEQYF. Drawing the rest from reference TRBV5-6 and TRBJ2-7, the complete variable domain is DAGVTQSPTHLIKTRGQQVTLRCSPKSGHDTVSWYQQALGQGPQFIFQYYEEEERQRGNFPDRFSGHQFPNYSSELNVNALLLGDSALYLCASSDITQMRAYEQYFGPGTRLTVT.

J is TRBJ2-1 and V is TRBV6-1; 9 bases fit TRBD1. The CDR3 length is 18 residues. J lost 10 bases, V lost 3 bases, and 19 bases had no gene match. Germline CDR1 MNHNS, CDR2 SASEGT. This chain's CDR3 is CASSEGRTGQGVIKEQFF. CDR3 DNA sequence: TGTGCCAGCAGTGAGGGGCGAACGGGACAGGGTGTGATTAAGGAGCAGTTCTTC.

This clone was seen a few times. The chain recombines TRBV4-2 with TRBJ1-4, with TRBD1 matching 10 bases. CDR1 LGHNA and CDR2 YNFKEQ come from the germline V gene. Trimming removed 0 bases from V and 5 bases from J; junction bases left unmatched: 6. CDR3 length equals 17 residues. The CDR3 is CASSQDWGGQGNEKLFF. In nucleotides, the CDR3 is TGTGCCAGCAGCCAAGACTGGGGGGGACAGGGGAATGAAAAACTGTTTTTT.

The chain joins TRBV7-2 to TRBJ2-7; 13 bases align to TRBD2. The ends lost 4 bases at V and 7 bases at J; junction bases unmatched: 7. The CDR3 totals 15 residues. Germline CDR1 is SGHTA and CDR2 is FQGNSA. The CDR3 nucleotides read TGTGCCAGCAGCTCCGCGACTAGCGGGAGGTTTGAGCAGTACTTC. Protein sequence: CASSSATSGRFEQYF.

The V gene is TRBV6-6, the J gene TRBJ1-1, with 12 bases lining up with TRBD1. Germline assignment: CDR1 MNHNY and CDR2 SVGAGI (reference sequence). CDR3 length: 14 residues. J was trimmed by 6 bases and V by 6 bases; bases with no gene match: 5. CDR3 in DNA: TGTGCCAGCAGCTCCGGGACAGGGGGCCCTGAAGCTTTCTTT. It codes for CASSSGTGGPEAFF.

This clone is labeled as large (0.1 to 1%). The chain is built from TRBV19 and TRBJ1-2; no clear D gene. V dropped 3 bases and J dropped 4 bases, with 15 bases sitting between them. The CDR3 consists of 15 residues. Germline-derived CDR1 and CDR2 are LNHDA and SQIVND (reference sequence). This CDR3 reads CASSMWAAVAYGYTF. The CDR3 nucleotides are TGTGCCAGTAGTATGTGGGCCGCCGTTGCCTATGGCTACACCTTC. Together with reference TRBV19 and TRBJ1-2, the CDR3 gives the full variable domain: DGGITQSPKYLFRKEGQNVTLSCEQNLNHDAMYWYRQDPGQGLRLIYYSQIVNDFQKGDIAEGYSVSREKKESFPLTVTSAQKNPTAFYLCASSMWAAVAYGYTFGSGTRLTVV.

V is TRBV5-4 and J is TRBJ2-1, with TRBD2 identical over 7 bases. Germline CDR1 and CDR2: SGHNT and YYREEE (reference sequence). This CDR3 has 13 amino acids. Trimming cost V 7 bases and J 2 bases; bases outside gene matches: 3. CDR3 loop: CASGGVTYNEQFF. Here the CDR3 DNA reads TGTGCCAGCGGGGGGGTCACCTACAATGAGCAGTTCTTC.

The chain couples TRBV29-1 to TRBJ2-1; 14 nucleotides match TRBD2. V was pared by 7 bases and J by 1 base, with 6 bases of the junction left unmatched. The germline CDR1 and CDR2 sequences are SQVTM and ANQGSEA. The length of the CDR3 is 16 residues. The CDR3 sequence is CSALGTSGGSYNEQFF. The CDR3 nucleotides are TGCAGCGCCTTGGGGACTAGCGGGGGATCCTACAATGAGCAGTTCTTC.

V usage is TRBV19 and J usage is TRBJ2-7; D may be TRBD1 (6 bases). The V gene lost 7 bases and the J gene lost 3 bases, with 22 bases spanning the gap. CDR1 is LNHDA, CDR2 SQIVND, per germline (reference sequence). This CDR3 spans 16 amino acids. CDR3 protein: CASKPSPGTRDYEQYF. CDR3 bases: TGTGCCAGTAAACCCTCCCCTGGGACAAGGGACTACGAGCAGTACTTC.

The rearrangement links TRBV6-5 to TRBJ1-5; 8 nucleotides align to TRBD1. Germline CDR1 reads MNHEY; CDR2 reads SVGAGI. After removal of 8 bases from V and 5 bases from J, the junction contained 5 bases not matched to a gene. This CDR3 has 13 amino acids. The CDR3 DNA reads as TGTGCCAGCGGCCAGGGGGCCCATCAGCCCCAGCATTTT. This sequence encodes CASGQGAHQPQHF.

J is TRBJ1-1 and V is TRBV5-5; D call uncertain. The germline V and J ends were trimmed by 0 bases and 2 bases, with 14 bases remaining between them. The CDR3 is made up of 16 amino acids. Germline V gene lookup returns CDR1 SGHKS and CDR2 YYEKEE (reference sequence). CDR3 residues: CASSLGTSGGNTEAFF. For the CDR3, the DNA is TGTGCCAGCAGCTTGGGTACTTCAGGAGGCAACACTGAAGCTTTCTTT. Together with reference TRBV5-5 and TRBJ1-1, the CDR3 gives the full variable domain: DAGVTQSPTHLIKTRGQQVTLRCSPISGHKSVSWYQQVLGQGPQFIFQYYEKEERGRGNFPDRFSARQFPNYSSELNVNALLLGDSALYLCASSLGTSGGNTEAFFGQGTRLTVV.

The CDR3 sequence: CASRQYYEQYF. The CDR3 coding sequence is TGTGCCAGCAGACAATACTACGAGCAGTACTTC. The chain is built from TRBV7-9 and TRBJ2-7; D ambiguous. Germline V gives CDR1 SEHNR, CDR2 FQNEAQ (reference sequence). Trimming took off 6 bases at V and 3 bases at J, with 6 bases between the two ends. CDR3 length: 11 residues.

The chain uses TRBV5-1 and TRBJ2-3; possibly TRBD2 for D (6 bases). CDR3 length: 16 amino acids. Trimming left V 3 bases short and J 3 bases short, with 17 bases between. The germline CDR1 and CDR2 sequences are SGHRS and YFSETQ. The CDR3 is CASSSLGGERTDTQYF. CDR3 sequence (DNA): TGCGCCAGCAGCTCCTTGGGGGGAGAGCGAACAGATACGCAGTATTTT.

The chain joins TRBV9 to TRBJ1-2; 7 positions match TRBD1. The germline CDR1 and CDR2 sequences are SGDLS and YYNGEE. V lost 0 bases, J lost 4 bases, and 6 bases stayed unmatched. CDR3 length equals 15 residues. The CDR3 region is CASSVGEGDSYGYTF. In nucleotides, the CDR3 is TGTGCCAGCAGCGTAGGCGAGGGGGACAGCTATGGCTACACCTTC.

The V gene is TRBV9, the J gene TRBJ2-2, with D possibly matching TRBD1 (6 bases). Germline loops: CDR1 SGDLS, CDR2 YYNGEE. The CDR3 covers 16 residues. V shed 4 bases and J shed 1 base, with 14 bases lying between them. CDR3 region: CASSSPRTENTGELFF. CDR3 sequence (DNA): TGTGCCAGCAGCTCCCCTCGGACAGAGAACACCGGGGAGCTGTTTTTT.

This chain connects TRBV7-9 to TRBJ2-5, with TRBD1 as a possible D gene (6 bases). Germline CDR1 SEHNR, CDR2 FQNEAQ (reference sequence). The V gene lost 1 base and the J gene lost 0 bases, with 18 bases spanning the gap. This CDR3 is built from 18 residues. CDR3 DNA: TGTGCCAGCAGCTTAGATGGAAGGGGACAAAAAAACCAAGAGACCCAGTACTTC. Amino acid sequence: CASSLDGRGQKNQETQYF.

This clone was seen a single time. V is TRBV9 and J is TRBJ1-5, with D maybe TRBD1 (5 bases). CDR1 is SGDLS, CDR2 YYNGEE, per germline. The CDR3 runs to 15 residues. The germline V and J ends were trimmed by 3 bases and 3 bases, with 13 bases remaining between them. In DNA form, the CDR3 reads TGTGCCAGCAGCGCGAGGGAGGGGTTCAATCAGCCCCAGCATTTT. Translated, it gives CASSAREGFNQPQHF.

The rearrangement links TRBV30 to TRBJ2-7; D is unclear. The V end was cut by 2 bases, the J end by 3 bases, with 14 bases between. Germline CDR1 is GTSNPN and CDR2 is SVGIG (reference sequence). The CDR3 runs to 14 residues. This CDR3 is CAWSTPGGHYEQYF. DNA of the CDR3: TGTGCCTGGAGTACTCCAGGTGGGCACTACGAGCAGTACTTC.